These 15 T cell receptor beta chains came from one sample sequenced in a study of cytotoxic CD8 clonotypes in ibrutinib-treated CLL. Assay: immunoSEQ multiplex PCR; the TCRdb copy retains only in-frame clones and omits some. The sample lists some 200,000 clones; more than 75% were seen once. Here the sequenced sample was PBMCs, taken after 12 months of ibrutinib treatment. These receptors were collected from a human donor with chronic lymphocytic leukemia.

The V gene is TRBV7-2, the J gene TRBJ1-1; unclear D gene. Trimming cost V 3 bases and J 5 bases, with 10 bases left between them. This CDR3 region has 13 residues. Germline loops: CDR1 SGHTA, CDR2 FQGNSA. The CDR3 bases are TGTGCCAGCAGCTTGCTCCGGGAGACTGAAGCTTTCTTT. Its translation: CASSLLRETEAFF.

The V and J genes are TRBV4-1 and TRBJ2-7; D is ambiguous. The germline V gene encodes CDR1 MGHRA and CDR2 YSYEKL. The CDR3 sequence is 16 residues long. V shed 4 bases and J shed 0 bases, with 16 bases lying between them. DNA for the CDR3: TGCGCCAGCAGCCCTTCCTCTCGCGGTCTCTCCTACGAGCAGTACTTC. Its protein product is CASSPSSRGLSYEQYF.

This chain links TRBV25-1 with TRBJ2-7; D is ambiguous. Germline V CDR1 and CDR2: MGHDK, SYGVNS. CDR3 size: 14 residues. Trimming pared 4 bases from V and 0 bases from J, leaving 10 bases between. In nucleotides, the CDR3 is TGTGCCAGCAGTGGGCAGGACCCCTCCTACGAGCAGTACTTC. It is translated as CASSGQDPSYEQYF.

As DNA, the CDR3 is TGTGCCAGCAGCTGGGGGGACACCTACGAGCAGTACTTC. The encoded protein is CASSWGDTYEQYF. The gene calls are TRBV7-6 and TRBJ2-7; D may match TRBD1 or TRBD2 (6 bases each). The CDR3 length is 13 residues. Germline values: CDR1 SGHVS, CDR2 FNYEAQ. Trimming left V 4 bases short and J 2 bases short, with 9 bases between. The variable domain in full, completed from reference TRBV7-6 and TRBJ2-7, reads GAGVSQSPRYKVTKRGQDVALRCDPISGHVSLYWYRQALGQGPEFLTYFNYEAQQDKSGLPNDRFSAERPEGSISTLTIQRTEQRDSAMYRCASSWGDTYEQYFGPGTRLTVT.

The rearrangement links TRBV6-5 to TRBJ1-2, with D unclear. Looked up from germline, CDR1 is MNHEY and CDR2 is SVGAGI. CDR3 size: 12 residues. The V gene lost 5 bases and the J gene lost 0 bases, with 4 bases spanning the gap. The CDR3 is CASSRTNYGYTF. The CDR3, as DNA: TGTGCCAGCAGTCGGACTAACTATGGCTACACCTTC.

CDR3: CASSQGAGLLAETQYF. CDR3 nucleotide sequence: TGCGCCAGCAGCCAGGGGGCTGGACTGCTGGCGGAGACCCAGTACTTC. The V and J genes are TRBV4-1 and TRBJ2-5, with D possibly TRBD1 on 6 matching bases. The CDR3 has 16 amino acids. Germline V gives CDR1 MGHRA, CDR2 YSYEKL. The V end lost 3 bases, the J end lost 5 bases, and 19 bases lay between the germline ends.

CDR3 in amino acids: CASSQRPGTSGGSTDTQYF. CDR3 sequence (DNA): TGCGCCAGCAGCCAACGACCCGGGACTAGCGGGGGGTCCACAGATACGCAGTATTTT. The chain is built from TRBV4-1 and TRBJ2-3, with 15 bases identical to TRBD2. This CDR3 has 19 amino acids. V was pared by 2 bases and J by 2 bases, with 8 bases of the junction left unmatched. In germline, CDR1 is MGHRA, CDR2 YSYEKL.

The J gene is TRBJ1-1, the V gene TRBV19, with D uncertain. Germline CDR1 reads LNHDA; CDR2 reads SQIVND (reference sequence). CDR3 size: 13 residues. Trimming stripped 1 base from V and 0 bases from J, with 3 bases between. The CDR3 sequence: CASSIALNTEAFF. CDR3 DNA: TGTGCCAGTAGTATAGCTCTGAACACTGAAGCTTTCTTT.

The V call is TRBV6-1, the J call TRBJ1-2, with D possibly being TRBD1 (6 bases). V gave up 0 bases and J gave up 1 base, with 12 bases separating them. Germline CDR1 MNHNS, CDR2 SASEGT. This CDR3 comprises 16 residues. This CDR3 reads CASSEATEDSNYGYTF. The CDR3 coding sequence is TGTGCCAGCAGTGAAGCGACTGAGGACAGTAACTATGGCTACACCTTC.

V and J are TRBV18 and TRBJ2-7, with TRBD2 as a possible D gene (6 bases). V was clipped by 3 bases and J by 2 bases, with 11 bases between them. This CDR3 is built from 14 residues. CDR1 is KGHSH and CDR2 is LQKENI in the germline V gene. The CDR3 reads CASSPVGRTYEQYF. The DNA for the CDR3 is TGTGCCAGCTCACCTGTGGGGAGGACCTACGAGCAGTACTTC.

The V and J genes are TRBV30 and TRBJ2-7, with TRBD1 matching 7 bases. This CDR3 comprises 14 residues. With 3 bases clipped from V and 11 bases from J, the junction kept 16 bases outside the gene matches. The germline V gene encodes CDR1 GTSNPN and CDR2 SVGIG (reference sequence). For the CDR3, the DNA is TGTGCCTGGAGACCCCCGGGACAGAACAAAAGGGAGTACTTC. Protein product: CAWRPPGQNKREYF.

V gene TRBV6-5 combines with J gene TRBJ1-4; 7 bases are a match to TRBD1. Germline V gives CDR1 MNHEY, CDR2 SVGAGI. V gave up 6 bases and J gave up 5 bases; unmatched junction bases: 6. The CDR3 loop spans 14 amino acids. The CDR3 DNA follows: TGTGCCAGCAGAAGGGCAGGGGGGAATGAAAAACTGTTTTTT. It is translated as CASRRAGGNEKLFF.

Points on this clone: The DNA is left out, because the CDR3 cannot be placed on it with certainty; the CDR3 is given as TCRdb lists it. The V call is TRBV7-9, the J call TRBJ2-1; TRBD2 reflects the table's D call only, with no check against the DNA. From germline, CDR1 is SEHNR and CDR2 FQNEAQ (reference sequence). The CDR3 is made up of 12 amino acids, end residues included. CDR3 protein: CASSEVGAGSFF.

This rearrangement joins TRBV28 to TRBJ1-5; D perhaps matches TRBD1 (6 bases). CDR1 is MDHEN, CDR2 SYDVKM, per germline. Trimming took 6 bases from V and 2 from J, leaving 11 bases between them. The CDR3 has 14 residues. The chain's CDR3 is CASSSGVRNQPQHF. In nucleotides, the CDR3 is TGTGCCAGCAGCTCAGGGGTACGCAATCAGCCCCAGCATTTT.

This chain joins TRBV2 and TRBJ2-1; TRBD2 matches at 14 bases. CDR1 SNHLY and CDR2 FYNNEI come from the germline V gene. The CDR3 totals 14 residues. V lost 7 bases, J lost 8 bases, and 4 bases stayed unmatched. Written as DNA, the CDR3 is TGTGCCAGCAAGAGACTAGCGGGAGGGTATGAGCAGTTCTTC. It translates to CASKRLAGGYEQFF.